This TCR beta chain was captured by sequencing in a study of blood T cells in healthy people across ages. Together with a sample-barcoded 5' primer, a J-beta primer mix was included in a second PCR lasting roughly 6 to 12 cycles. Every sample gave at least 3 million paired-end reads containing CDR3. TCRdb reprocessed the 5' RACE reads via MiXCR and lists one record per CDR3 protein. The data contain more than 700,000 distinct CDR3 sequences, about 55% of them seen just once; the ten biggest clones take up around 41%. Study-wide findings and caveats: Long-lived donors carried more naive CD4+ cells and greater diversity than aged donors. Conclusively comparing naive with antigen-experienced cells was impossible with unsorted PBMCs. The fall in TCR beta diversity per million T cells was roughly linear with age.

About this clonotype: Antigen specificity is unknown.

The CDR3 is 14 residues long. The germline CDR1 and CDR2 sequences are DFQATT and SNEGSKA (reference sequence). Trimming took 4 bases from V and 0 from J, leaving 13 bases between them. Sequencing input: blood. This chain uses TRBV20-1 with TRBJ2-7; tentative D call: TRBD2 (5 bases). The sequence was collected from a man older than 75 in good health. CDR3 nucleotide sequence: TGCAGTGCTATGAGGCTAGGGAGCTCCTACGAGCAGTACTTC. As protein: CSAMRLGSSYEQYF.